This TCR beta chain was documented in a study of blood T cell repertoires in COVID-19. Across the study: COVID-19 samples from acute and convalescent phases originated in the United States, Italy and Spain. Nucleic acid was either cDNA or gDNA, and it came from T cells, B-cell-depleted T cells, or PBMCs.

Per the original data handling: Amplifying reference gene primers gave estimates of nucleated cell counts. Data came from immunoSEQ multiplex PCR; TCRdb stores just in-frame clones and leaves some out. Clonal size and the V and J genes are those of that table, whereas D and trimming came from the DNA. The sample has 250,000 to 350,000 clones, nearly 90% seen once. With 1 base removed from V and 4 bases from J, the gap between germline ends came to 8 bases. The CDR3 length is 14 residues. Germline assignment: CDR1 LGHNA and CDR2 YSLEER. The sequence was collected from a man aged 18 to 30 with active or convalescent COVID-19. V usage is TRBV4-3 and J usage is TRBJ2-1; D may be TRBD2 (6 bases). Sequencing was performed on peripheral blood. The DNA of the CDR3 is TGCGCCAGCAGCCAAGGACTAGATTACAATGAGCAGTTCTTC. This translates into CASSQGLDYNEQFF.